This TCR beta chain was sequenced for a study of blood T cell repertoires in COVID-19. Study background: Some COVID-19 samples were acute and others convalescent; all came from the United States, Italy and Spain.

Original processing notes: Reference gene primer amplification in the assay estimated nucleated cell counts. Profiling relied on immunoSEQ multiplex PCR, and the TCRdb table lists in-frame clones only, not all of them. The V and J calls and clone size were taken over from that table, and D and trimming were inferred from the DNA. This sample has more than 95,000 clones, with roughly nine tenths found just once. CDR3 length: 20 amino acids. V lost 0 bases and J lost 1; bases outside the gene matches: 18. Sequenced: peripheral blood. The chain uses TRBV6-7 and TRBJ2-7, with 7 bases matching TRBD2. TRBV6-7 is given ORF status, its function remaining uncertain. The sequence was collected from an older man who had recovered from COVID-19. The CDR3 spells CASSYSSRVRAGALSYEQYF. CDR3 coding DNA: TGTGCCAGCAGTTACTCGAGTAGGGTCCGCGCGGGAGCGCTTTCCTACGAGCAGTACTTC.